This T cell receptor (beta chain) was captured by sequencing in a study of blood T cell repertoires in COVID-19. Per germline, CDR1 GTSNPN and CDR2 SVGIG (reference sequence). V lost 0 bases and J 6 bases, leaving 23 bases between the germline ends. This CDR3 has 18 residues. The sample holds one count of this clone. The method was immunoSEQ multiplex PCR; TCRdb's version includes in-frame clones alone and lacks a portion of them. The sample has some 460,000 clones; about 90% are singletons. Material: PBMCs or T cells enriched from blood (not recorded which). The chain is built from TRBV30 and TRBJ1-4; TRBD1 is a possible D gene (6 bases). The clonotype comes from a young woman who had recovered from COVID-19. CDR3 sequence reads: CAWSVTSKTGYWDEKLFF. The CDR3 nucleotides are TGTGCCTGGAGTGTAACCTCAAAAACAGGGTATTGGGATGAAAAACTGTTTTTT.